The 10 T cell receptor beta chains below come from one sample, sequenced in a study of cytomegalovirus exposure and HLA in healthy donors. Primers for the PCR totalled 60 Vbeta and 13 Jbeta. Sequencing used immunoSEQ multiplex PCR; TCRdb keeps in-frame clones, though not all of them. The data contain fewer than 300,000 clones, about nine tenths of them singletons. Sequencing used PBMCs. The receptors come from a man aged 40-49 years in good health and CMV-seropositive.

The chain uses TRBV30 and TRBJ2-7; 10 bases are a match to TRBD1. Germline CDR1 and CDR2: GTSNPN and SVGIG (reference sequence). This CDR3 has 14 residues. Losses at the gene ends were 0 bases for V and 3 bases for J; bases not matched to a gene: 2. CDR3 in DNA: TGTGCCTGGAGTGTGGGACAGGGGAGCTACGAGCAGTACTTC. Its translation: CAWSVGQGSYEQYF.

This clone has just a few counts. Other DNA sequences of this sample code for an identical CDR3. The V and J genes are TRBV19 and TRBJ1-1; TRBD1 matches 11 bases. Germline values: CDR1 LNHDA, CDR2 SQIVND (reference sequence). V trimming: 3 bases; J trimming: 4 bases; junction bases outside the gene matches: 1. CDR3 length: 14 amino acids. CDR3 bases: TGTGCCAGTAGTATCGGGACAGGGGGCACTGAAGCTTTCTTT. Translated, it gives CASSIGTGGTEAFF.

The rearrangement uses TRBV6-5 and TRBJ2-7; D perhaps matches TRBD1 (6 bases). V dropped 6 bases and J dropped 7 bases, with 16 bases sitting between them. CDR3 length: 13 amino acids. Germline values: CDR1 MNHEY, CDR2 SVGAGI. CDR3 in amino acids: CASRRDIFGEQYF. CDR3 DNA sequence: TGTGCCAGCAGAAGGGACATTTTTGGGGAGCAGTACTTC.

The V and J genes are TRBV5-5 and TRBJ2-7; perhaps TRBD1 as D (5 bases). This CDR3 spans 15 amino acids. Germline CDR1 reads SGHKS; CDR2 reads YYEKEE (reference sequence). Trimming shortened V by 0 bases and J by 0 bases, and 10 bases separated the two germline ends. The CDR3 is CASSLEQALSYEQYF. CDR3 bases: TGTGCCAGCAGCTTGGAACAGGCCCTCTCCTACGAGCAGTACTTC.

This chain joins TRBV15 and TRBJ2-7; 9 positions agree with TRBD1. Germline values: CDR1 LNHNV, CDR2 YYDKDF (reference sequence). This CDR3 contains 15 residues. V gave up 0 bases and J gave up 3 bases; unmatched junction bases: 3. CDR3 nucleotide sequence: TGTGCCACCAGCAGAGAAAGGACAGGGGACTACGAGCAGTACTTC. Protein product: CATSRERTGDYEQYF. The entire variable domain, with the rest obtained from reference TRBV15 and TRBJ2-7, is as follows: DAMVIQNPRYQVTQFGKPVTLSCSQTLNHNVMYWYQQKSSQAPKLLFHYYDKDFNNEADTPDNFQSRRPNTSFCFLDIRSPGLGDTAMYLCATSRERTGDYEQYFGPGTRLTVT.

CDR3 in amino acids: CASTVGENYGYTF. CDR3 coding DNA: TGTGCCAGCACGGTCGGGGAAAACTATGGCTACACCTTC. The gene calls are TRBV9 and TRBJ1-2; D uncertain. This CDR3 has 13 amino acids. CDR1 and CDR2 from the germline V gene are SGDLS and YYNGEE. The V and J ends lost 6 bases and 2 bases respectively, with 11 bases between them.

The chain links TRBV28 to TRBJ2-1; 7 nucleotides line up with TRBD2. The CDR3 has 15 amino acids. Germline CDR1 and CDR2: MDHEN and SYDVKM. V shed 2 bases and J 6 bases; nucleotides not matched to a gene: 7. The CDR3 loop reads CASSLAGVGANEQFF. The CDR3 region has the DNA TGTGCCAGCAGTTTAGCGGGAGTGGGAGCCAATGAGCAGTTCTTC.

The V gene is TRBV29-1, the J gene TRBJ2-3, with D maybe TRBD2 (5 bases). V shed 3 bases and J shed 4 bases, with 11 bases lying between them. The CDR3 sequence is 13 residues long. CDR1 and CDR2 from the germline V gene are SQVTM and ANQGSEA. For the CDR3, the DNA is TGCAGCGTTGAGGGAGCTGTAGCAGATACGCAGTATTTT. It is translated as CSVEGAVADTQYF.

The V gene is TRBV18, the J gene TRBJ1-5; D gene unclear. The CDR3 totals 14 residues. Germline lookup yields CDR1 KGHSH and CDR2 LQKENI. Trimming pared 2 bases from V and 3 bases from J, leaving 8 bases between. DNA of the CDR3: TGTGCCAGCTCACCAGTCAGTACCAATCAGCCCCAGCATTTT. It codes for CASSPVSTNQPQHF.

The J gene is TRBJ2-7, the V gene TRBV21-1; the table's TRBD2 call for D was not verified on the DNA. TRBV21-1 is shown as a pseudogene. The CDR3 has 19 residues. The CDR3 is CASSKVGRGGDCGSYEQYF. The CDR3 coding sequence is TGTGCCAGCAGCAAAGTGGGCAGGGGTGGCGATTGCGGGAGTTACGAGCAGTACTTC.